The clone carrying this T cell receptor (beta chain) was observed once. This sample was included in a study of T cell changes during pregnancy in multiple sclerosis. Per the germline V gene, CDR1 is SGHRS and CDR2 is YFSETQ. Trimming removed 4 bases from V and 5 bases from J; junction bases left unmatched: 8. The CDR3 contains 14 residues. Sequencing was performed with immunoSEQ multiplex PCR; in TCRdb, only in-frame clones are kept and a portion is missing. The table has 40,000 or so clones, 90% seen once. This clonotype was sampled from a female donor in good health, enrolled as a control in a pregnancy study. The source was CD4+ T cells from peripheral blood mononuclear cells, collected in the first trimester of pregnancy. V is TRBV5-1 and J is TRBJ2-5; 7 bases fit TRBD1. The CDR3 DNA is TGCGCCAGCAGCCGTTCTTCGACAGGGGAGACCCAGTACTTC. This codes for CASSRSSTGETQYF.